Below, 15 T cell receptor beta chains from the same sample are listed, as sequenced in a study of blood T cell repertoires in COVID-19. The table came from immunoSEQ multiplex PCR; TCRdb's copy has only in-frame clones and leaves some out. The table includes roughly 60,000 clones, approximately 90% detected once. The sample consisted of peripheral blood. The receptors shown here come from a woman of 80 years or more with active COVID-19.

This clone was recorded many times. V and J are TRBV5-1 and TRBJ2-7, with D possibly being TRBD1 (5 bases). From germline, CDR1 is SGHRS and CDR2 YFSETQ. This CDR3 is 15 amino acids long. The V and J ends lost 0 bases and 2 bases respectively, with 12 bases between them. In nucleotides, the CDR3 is TGCGCCAGCAGCTTGGCCCTGGGGCTAGCCTACGAGCAGTACTTC. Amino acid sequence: CASSLALGLAYEQYF.

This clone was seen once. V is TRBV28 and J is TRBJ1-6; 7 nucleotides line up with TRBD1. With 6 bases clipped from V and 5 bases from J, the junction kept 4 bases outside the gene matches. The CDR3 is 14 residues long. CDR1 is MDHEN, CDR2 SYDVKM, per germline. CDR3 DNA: TGTGCCAGCAGGAGACAGGGAAATAATTCACCCCTCCACTTT. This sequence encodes CASRRQGNNSPLHF.

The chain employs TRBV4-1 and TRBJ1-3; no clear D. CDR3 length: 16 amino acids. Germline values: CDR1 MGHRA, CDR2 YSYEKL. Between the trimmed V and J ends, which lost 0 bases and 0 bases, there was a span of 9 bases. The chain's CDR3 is CASSQDAALSGNTIYF. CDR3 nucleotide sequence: TGCGCCAGCAGCCAAGACGCGGCCCTCTCTGGAAACACCATATATTTT.

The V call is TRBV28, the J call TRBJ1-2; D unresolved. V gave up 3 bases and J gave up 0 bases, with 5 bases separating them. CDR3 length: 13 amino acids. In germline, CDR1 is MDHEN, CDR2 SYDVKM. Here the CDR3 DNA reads TGTGCCAGCAGTTTCGGGTCTAACTATGGCTACACCTTC. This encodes CASSFGSNYGYTF.

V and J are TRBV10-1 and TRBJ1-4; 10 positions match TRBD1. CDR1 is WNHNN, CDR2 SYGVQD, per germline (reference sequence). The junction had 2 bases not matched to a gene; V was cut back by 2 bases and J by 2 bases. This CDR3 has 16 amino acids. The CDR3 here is CASSEMGQGTNEKLFF. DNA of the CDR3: TGCGCCAGCAGTGAGATGGGACAGGGGACTAATGAAAAACTGTTTTTT.

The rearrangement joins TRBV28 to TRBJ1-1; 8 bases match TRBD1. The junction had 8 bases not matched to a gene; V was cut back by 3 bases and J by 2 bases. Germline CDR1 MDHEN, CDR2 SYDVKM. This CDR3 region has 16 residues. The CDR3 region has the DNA TGTGCCAGCAGTTTTTACACAGGGGGAGTTAACACTGAAGCTTTCTTT. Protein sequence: CASSFYTGGVNTEAFF. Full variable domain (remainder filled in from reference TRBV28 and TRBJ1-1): DVKVTQSSRYLVKRTGEKVFLECVQDMDHENMFWYRQDPGLGLRLIYFSYDVKMKEKGDIPEGYSVSREKKERFSLILESASTNQTSMYLCASSFYTGGVNTEAFFGQGTRLTVV.

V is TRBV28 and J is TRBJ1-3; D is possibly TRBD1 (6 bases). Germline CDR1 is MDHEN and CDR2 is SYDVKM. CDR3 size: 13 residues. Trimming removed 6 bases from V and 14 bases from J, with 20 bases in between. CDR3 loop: CASRGHQSQAVYF. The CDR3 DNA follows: TGTGCCAGCAGGGGACATCAATCCCAAGCCGTATATTTT. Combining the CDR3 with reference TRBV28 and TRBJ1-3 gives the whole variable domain DVKVTQSSRYLVKRTGEKVFLECVQDMDHENMFWYRQDPGLGLRLIYFSYDVKMKEKGDIPEGYSVSREKKERFSLILESASTNQTSMYLCASRGHQSQAVYFGEGSWLTVV.

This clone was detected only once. The CDR3 sequence: CATGILGRGETQYF. The CDR3 DNA follows: TGTGCCACCGGCATTCTGGGGAGGGGGGAGACCCAGTACTTC. This chain connects TRBV11-2 to TRBJ2-5, with D perhaps matching TRBD2 (7 bases). The ends were cut back, 10 bases at V and 5 bases at J, with 20 bases in the middle. In germline, CDR1 is SGHAT, CDR2 FQNNGV. The CDR3 is 14 amino acids.

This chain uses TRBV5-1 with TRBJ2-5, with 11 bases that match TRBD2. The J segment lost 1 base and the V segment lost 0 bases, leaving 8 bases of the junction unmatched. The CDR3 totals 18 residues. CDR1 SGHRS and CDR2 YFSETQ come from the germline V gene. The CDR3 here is CASSLGGVAGGPQETQYF. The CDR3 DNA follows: TGCGCCAGCAGCTTGGGCGGAGTAGCGGGGGGGCCCCAAGAGACCCAGTACTTC.

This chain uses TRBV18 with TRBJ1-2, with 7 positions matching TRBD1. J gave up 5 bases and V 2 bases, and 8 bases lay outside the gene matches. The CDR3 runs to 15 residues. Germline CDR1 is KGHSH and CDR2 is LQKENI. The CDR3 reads CASSPGRQGGYGYTF. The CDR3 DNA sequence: TGTGCCAGCTCACCAGGGAGACAGGGCGGTTATGGCTACACCTTC.

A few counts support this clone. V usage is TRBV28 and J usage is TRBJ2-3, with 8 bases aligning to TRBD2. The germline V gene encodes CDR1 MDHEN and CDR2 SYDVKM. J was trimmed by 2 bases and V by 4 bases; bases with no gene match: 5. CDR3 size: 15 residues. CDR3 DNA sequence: TGTGCCAGCAGTTCCTCTAGCGGGTTCACAGATACGCAGTATTTT. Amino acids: CASSSSSGFTDTQYF.

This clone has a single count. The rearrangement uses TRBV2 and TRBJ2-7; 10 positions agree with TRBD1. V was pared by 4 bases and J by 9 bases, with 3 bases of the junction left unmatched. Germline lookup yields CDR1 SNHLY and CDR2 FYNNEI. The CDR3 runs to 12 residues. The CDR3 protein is CASSGDRGGQYV. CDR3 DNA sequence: TGTGCCAGCAGTGGGGACAGGGGAGGGCAGTACGTC.

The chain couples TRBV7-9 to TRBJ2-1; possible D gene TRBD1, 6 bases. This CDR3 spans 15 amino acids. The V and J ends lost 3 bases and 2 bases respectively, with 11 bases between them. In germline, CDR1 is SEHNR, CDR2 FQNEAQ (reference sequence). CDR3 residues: CASSFRDNPYNEQFF. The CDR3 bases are TGTGCCAGCAGCTTCCGGGACAACCCCTACAATGAGCAGTTCTTC. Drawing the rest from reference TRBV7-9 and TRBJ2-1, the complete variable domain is DTGVSQNPRHKITKRGQNVTFRCDPISEHNRLYWYRQTLGQGPEFLTYFQNEAQLEKSRLLSDRFSAERPKGSFSTLEIQRTEQGDSAMYLCASSFRDNPYNEQFFGPGTRLTVL.

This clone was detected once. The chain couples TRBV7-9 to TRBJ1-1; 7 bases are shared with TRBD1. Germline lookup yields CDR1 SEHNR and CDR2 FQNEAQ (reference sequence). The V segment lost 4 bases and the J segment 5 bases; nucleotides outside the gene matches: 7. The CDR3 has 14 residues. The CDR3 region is CASSSDRRRTEAFF. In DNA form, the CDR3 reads TGTGCCAGCAGCTCGGACAGGAGAAGGACTGAAGCTTTCTTT.

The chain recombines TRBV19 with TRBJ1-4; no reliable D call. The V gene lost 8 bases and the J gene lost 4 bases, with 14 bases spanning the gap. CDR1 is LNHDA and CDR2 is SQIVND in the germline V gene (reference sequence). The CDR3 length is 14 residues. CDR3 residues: CASPDSGINEKLFF. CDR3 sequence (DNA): TGTGCCAGTCCGGATTCGGGGATTAATGAAAAACTGTTTTTT.